The 9 T cell receptor beta chains below all came from one sample that was sequenced in a study of blood T cell repertoires in COVID-19. Using immunoSEQ multiplex PCR, the repertoire was profiled, and TCRdb retains in-frame clones only, with some absent. Found here are 400,000 to 450,000 clones, roughly 88% of them singletons; the top ten hold 0.55% to 0.75%. The sequenced material came from PBMCs or T cells enriched from blood (not recorded which). The receptor source for this set is a man aged 18-30 years who had recovered from COVID-19.

The rearrangement uses TRBV10-3 and TRBJ2-5, with TRBD2 as a possible D gene (6 bases). Germline CDR1 reads ENHRY; CDR2 reads SYGVKD. The CDR3 sequence is 15 residues long. Trimming took 6 bases from V and 1 from J, leaving 15 bases between them. The CDR3 DNA sequence: TGTGCCATCAGAGTCGGGACTGCGGTCCAAGAGACCCAGTACTTC. Its translation is CAIRVGTAVQETQYF.

The rearrangement uses TRBV28 and TRBJ2-1, with a possible D match to TRBD2 (5 bases). Germline V CDR1 and CDR2: MDHEN, SYDVKM. Trimming took off 6 bases at V and 2 bases at J, with 11 bases between the two ends. The CDR3 has 14 residues. CDR3 sequence reads: CASSPGLTYNEQFF. In DNA, the CDR3 is TGTGCCAGCAGCCCTGGACTTACCTACAATGAGCAGTTCTTC.

The chain links TRBV10-1 to TRBJ1-5; 9 nucleotides match TRBD1. The V segment lost 2 bases and the J segment 5 bases; nucleotides outside the gene matches: 4. The germline CDR1 and CDR2 sequences are WNHNN and SYGVQD (reference sequence). The CDR3 length is 15 residues. Here the CDR3 reads CASSEPGQGYQPQHF. The DNA for the CDR3 is TGCGCCAGCAGTGAGCCGGGACAGGGTTATCAGCCCCAGCATTTT.

The chain combines TRBV27 with TRBJ1-5; 8 bases fit TRBD1. There are 15 residues in the CDR3. J lost 3 bases, V lost 5 bases, and 6 bases had no gene match. The germline gives CDR1 MNHEY, CDR2 SMNVEV (reference sequence). CDR3 coding DNA: TGTGCCAGCAGTGCCAGGACAGGGCTCAATCAGCCCCAGCATTTT. Translation: CASSARTGLNQPQHF.

The gene calls are TRBV7-9 and TRBJ2-1, with TRBD2 as a possible D gene (5 bases). Trimming took off 1 base at V and 9 bases at J, with 10 bases between the two ends. The CDR3 loop spans 13 amino acids. The germline CDR1 and CDR2 sequences are SEHNR and FQNEAQ (reference sequence). As DNA, the CDR3 is TGTGCCAGCAGCTTAGTCGAGCGGACTGAGCAGTTCTTC. It translates to CASSLVERTEQFF.

Remarks on this clone: The junction departs from germline at one end; a sequencing error may be responsible. The V call is TRBV28, the J call TRBJ1-4, with a possible D match to TRBD1 (5 bases). Germline loops: CDR1 MDHEN, CDR2 SYDVKM. This CDR3 spans 14 amino acids. The CDR3 spells CASSRPSGQGLGVF. In DNA form, the CDR3 reads TGTGCCAGCAGTCGACCATCAGGGCAGGGCTTAGGGGTTTTT.

J is TRBJ2-1 and V is TRBV11-1, with D tentatively TRBD1 (6 bases). The germline gives CDR1 SGHAT, CDR2 FQDESV (reference sequence). The CDR3 is made up of 13 amino acids. V was clipped by 1 base and J by 5 bases, with 6 bases between them. CDR3 DNA sequence: TGTGCCAGCAGCTTAGGGACAGACAATGAGCAGTTCTTC. It is translated as CASSLGTDNEQFF.

This clone has a single count. The rearrangement uses TRBV19 and TRBJ2-4, with 8 positions matching TRBD2. The junction had 7 bases not matched to a gene; V was cut back by 4 bases and J by 8 bases. The CDR3 is 14 residues long. Germline CDR1 reads LNHDA; CDR2 reads SQIVND (reference sequence). The chain's CDR3 is CASSTGGRGDIQYF. The CDR3 region has the DNA TGTGCCAGTAGTACGGGAGGGCGGGGGGACATTCAGTACTTC.

In DNA, the CDR3 is TGCGCCAGCAGCTTCCTCAAGTCCGGCGGGGAGCTGTTTTTT. It translates to CASSFLKSGGELFF. The V and J genes are TRBV5-1 and TRBJ2-2, with D unresolved. Per the germline V gene, CDR1 is SGHRS and CDR2 is YFSETQ. The CDR3 runs 14 residues. V was cut by 2 bases and J by 7 bases, with 12 bases left in between.